The 22 T cell receptor beta chains given below trace back to one sample, sequenced in a study of T-cell reconstitution after alpha-beta-depleted transplantation in children. Using unique molecular identifiers, the investigators prepared the TCRbeta library. TCRdb re-called the PCR reads with MiXCR, one entry per CDR3 protein. Counted here are a few hundred thousand distinct CDR3 sequences, 25% to 30% occurring once; the ten biggest clones make up approximately 39%. Material: PBMCs, obtained before TCRalphabeta/CD19-depleted stem cell transplant. The receptors derive from a boy under two years old with Wiskott-Aldrich syndrome, due to receive a stem cell transplant.

This clonotype was seen a handful of times. The CDR3 sequence: CSARSGTGNEKLFF. The CDR3 coding sequence is TGCAGTGCTAGATCAGGGACAGGGAACGAAAAACTGTTTTTT. V usage is TRBV20-1 and J usage is TRBJ1-4; 9 nucleotides align to TRBD1. The CDR3 runs to 14 residues. The germline V gene encodes CDR1 DFQATT and CDR2 SNEGSKA (reference sequence). V dropped 2 bases and J dropped 8; count of bases not matched to a gene: 6.

This chain uses TRBV12-3 or TRBV12-4 with TRBJ2-1; TRBD1 aligns across 7 bases. The V and J ends lost 3 bases and 12 bases, in that order; junction bases with no gene match: 5. CDR3 length: 12 amino acids. Here the CDR3 DNA reads TGTGCCAGCAGTTTGGACAGGTCGGGGCAGTTCTTC. Translation: CASSLDRSGQFF.

This clonotype has only a few counts. CDR3 amino acids: CSARDPPPGANVLTF. In DNA, the CDR3 is TGCAGTGCTAGAGATCCCCCCCCTGGGGCCAACGTCCTGACTTTC. This chain connects TRBV20-1 to TRBJ2-6, with unresolved D. The CDR3 contains 15 residues. Germline loops: CDR1 DFQATT, CDR2 SNEGSKA (reference sequence). The V gene lost 0 bases and the J gene lost 2 bases, with 8 bases spanning the gap.

CDR3 in amino acids: CASRILAGVINTGELFF. The CDR3 region has the DNA TGTGCCAGCAGAATCCTAGCGGGAGTAATCAACACCGGGGAGCTGTTTTTT. V gene TRBV2 combines with J gene TRBJ2-2; 10 nucleotides agree with TRBD2. V lost 6 bases to trimming and J lost 2 bases; unmatched junction nucleotides: 9. CDR1 and CDR2 from the germline V gene are SNHLY and FYNNEI. CDR3 size: 17 residues.

The gene calls are TRBV5-1 and TRBJ1-5; TRBD1 might be the D (5 bases). The V gene lost 2 bases and the J gene lost 4 bases, with 10 bases spanning the gap. Germline loops: CDR1 SGHRS, CDR2 YFSETQ. The CDR3 is 14 amino acids. The CDR3 here is CASSFRGGNQPQHF. CDR3 in DNA: TGCGCCAGCAGCTTCCGGGGCGGAAATCAGCCCCAGCATTTT.

This clonotype has more than one count but fewer than ten. The chain couples TRBV19 to TRBJ2-3, with 12 bases identical to TRBD2. V lost 5 bases to trimming and J lost 2 bases; unmatched junction nucleotides: 8. The CDR3 covers 17 residues. The germline V gene encodes CDR1 LNHDA and CDR2 SQIVND (reference sequence). The CDR3: CASSFSGLAGITDTQYF. CDR3 sequence (DNA): TGTGCCAGTAGTTTTTCCGGACTAGCGGGAATCACAGATACGCAGTATTTT. Together with reference TRBV19 and TRBJ2-3, the CDR3 gives the full variable domain: DGGITQSPKYLFRKEGQNVTLSCEQNLNHDAMYWYRQDPGQGLRLIYYSQIVNDFQKGDIAEGYSVSREKKESFPLTVTSAQKNPTAFYLCASSFSGLAGITDTQYFGPGTRLTVL.

J is TRBJ2-1 and V is TRBV5-6; tentatively, D is TRBD1 (6 bases). Trimming removed 5 bases from V and 7 bases from J, with 16 bases in between. The CDR3 length is 14 residues. CDR1 and CDR2 from the germline V gene are SGHDT and YYEEEE. The DNA for the CDR3 is TGTGCCAGCAGGCGCAGGGGCGGGCCGAATGAGCAGTTCTTC. Translated, it gives CASRRRGGPNEQFF.

This chain links TRBV3-1 with TRBJ2-1; D not certain. Trimming removed 1 base at V and 2 bases at J, with 9 bases between. The germline V gene encodes CDR1 LGHDT and CDR2 YNNKEL (reference sequence). This CDR3 region has 15 residues. The CDR3 nucleotides read TGTGCCAGCAGCCAAGGGCCCCTCCCCTACAATGAGCAGTTCTTC. Encoded protein: CASSQGPLPYNEQFF.

This chain connects TRBV5-1 to TRBJ2-1; 12 nucleotides match TRBD2. V shed 0 bases, J shed 8 bases, and the junction held 6 bases outside the gene matches. Germline CDR1 SGHRS, CDR2 YFSETQ. The CDR3 consists of 16 residues. The CDR3 reads CASSLARLAGGDEQFF. CDR3 bases: TGCGCCAGCAGCTTGGCCCGGCTAGCGGGAGGGGATGAGCAGTTCTTC.

This chain joins TRBV5-1 and TRBJ1-5; D call uncertain. The CDR3 extends over 15 amino acids. The V gene lost 0 bases and the J gene lost 4 bases, with 11 bases spanning the gap. CDR1 and CDR2 (germline): SGHRS, YFSETQ. In DNA, the CDR3 is TGCGCCAGCAGCTTGGATTGGAGAGGGAATCAGCCCCAGCATTTT. Protein product: CASSLDWRGNQPQHF.

This clonotype has more than one count but fewer than ten. The chain couples TRBV7-2 to TRBJ2-7; 9 bases match TRBD2. This CDR3 has 15 residues. CDR1 SGHTA and CDR2 FQGNSA come from the germline V gene. V shed 3 bases and J 3 bases; nucleotides not matched to a gene: 6. CDR3 DNA sequence: TGTGCCAGCAGCTTTGGAGCGGGAGGAAACTACGAGCAGTACTTC. This encodes CASSFGAGGNYEQYF.

V is TRBV24-1 and J is TRBJ2-1, with TRBD2 matching over 7 bases. Germline lookup yields CDR1 KGHDR and CDR2 SFDVKD. The CDR3 has 15 amino acids. Trimming at V came to 7 bases and at J to 5 bases, leaving 10 bases not matched to a gene. In nucleotides, the CDR3 is TGTGCCACCAGACCTAGCGGACGCTTGGACAATGAGCAGTTCTTC. It yields the protein CATRPSGRLDNEQFF.

This clonotype has more than one count but fewer than ten. The V call is TRBV5-5, the J call TRBJ2-7; 8 nucleotides match TRBD1. The V and J ends lost 4 bases and 1 base, in that order; junction bases with no gene match: 7. The V gene's germline CDR1 is SGHKS and CDR2 YYEKEE (reference sequence). The CDR3 is 15 residues long. The CDR3: CASSRPTGGSYEQYF. The CDR3 DNA follows: TGTGCCAGCAGCCGCCCCACAGGGGGATCCTACGAGCAGTACTTC.

This clonotype was seen only a few times. The CDR3: CASSLSLSSGNTIYF. The CDR3 DNA follows: TGCGCCAGCAGCTTGAGTCTATCATCTGGAAACACCATATATTTT. This rearrangement joins TRBV5-1 to TRBJ1-3, with unresolved D. V lost 1 base, J lost 1 base, and 9 bases lay in between. The CDR3 has 15 amino acids. The germline V gene has CDR1 SGHRS and CDR2 YFSETQ.

The chain employs TRBV5-1 and TRBJ2-1, with 8 bases identical to TRBD2. CDR3 length: 14 residues. CDR1 SGHRS and CDR2 YFSETQ come from the germline V gene. With 0 bases clipped from V and 13 bases from J, the junction kept 9 bases outside the gene matches. CDR3 in DNA: TGCGCCAGCAGCTTGGGGACTAGCCAAATTAGACAGTTCTTC. Encoded protein: CASSLGTSQIRQFF.

In the case of this clonotype: A single base separates this from a much larger clone, so it may be a read error. The V gene is TRBV5-1, the J gene TRBJ2-1; TRBD2 agrees at 10 bases. V was pared by 4 bases and J by 9 bases, with 10 bases of the junction left unmatched. The length of the CDR3 is 15 residues. CDR1 is SGHRS and CDR2 is YFSETQ in the germline V gene. The CDR3 sequence: CASSPGTSVLVEQFF. As DNA, the CDR3 is TGCGCCAGCAGCCCCGGGACTAGCGTACTAGTTGAGCAGTTCTTC.

In this sample, this clonotype turned up a few times. The chain is built from TRBV5-1 and TRBJ2-7; 7 positions agree with TRBD2. Losses at the gene ends were 7 bases for V and 0 bases for J; bases not matched to a gene: 7. CDR3 length equals 14 residues. Germline V gives CDR1 SGHRS, CDR2 YFSETQ. This CDR3 is CASRISSGSYEQYF. As DNA, the CDR3 is TGCGCCAGCCGGATATCTAGCGGCTCCTACGAGCAGTACTTC.

The CDR3 loop reads CASSLRTQGPETQYF. In nucleotides, the CDR3 is TGCGCCAGCAGTTTGCGGACCCAGGGTCCAGAGACCCAGTACTTC. The rearrangement joins TRBV5-1 to TRBJ2-5, with a possible D match to TRBD1 (5 bases). Deletions cut 5 bases from V and 4 bases from J, with 18 bases between. Germline CDR1 and CDR2: SGHRS and YFSETQ. The CDR3 runs to 15 residues.

V gene TRBV7-8 combines with J gene TRBJ2-1, with 15 bases identical to TRBD2. CDR3 length: 19 residues. The germline V gene encodes CDR1 SGHVS and CDR2 FQNEAQ. V was clipped by 2 bases and J by 8 bases; unmatched bases: 13. In DNA, the CDR3 is TGTGCCAGCAGCTTATACGTCCCGGGACTAGCGGGAGGCTTGCATGAGCAGTTCTTC. Its translation is CASSLYVPGLAGGLHEQFF.

This clonotype was observed a handful of times. The chain recombines TRBV15 with TRBJ2-3, with D uncertain. The V gene lost 0 bases and the J gene lost 5 bases, with 9 bases spanning the gap. The CDR3 is made up of 14 amino acids. Germline CDR1 reads LNHNV; CDR2 reads YYDKDF (reference sequence). CDR3 in DNA: TGTGCCACCAGCAGAGAGACGGCAAGAGATACGCAGTATTTT. Encoded protein: CATSRETARDTQYF.

This clonotype was observed a few times. J is TRBJ1-1 and V is TRBV12-3 or TRBV12-4; D remains unclear. The CDR3 length is 12 residues. The V end was cut by 0 bases, the J end by 10 bases, with 9 bases between. The DNA of the CDR3 is TGTGCCAGCAGTTTAGCGCTTTCAGGAGCTTTCTTT. This translates into CASSLALSGAFF.

The chain links TRBV7-9 to TRBJ1-2, with D possibly TRBD1 on 5 matching bases. Trimming left V 2 bases short and J 7 bases short, with 11 bases between. This CDR3 region has 13 residues. Per germline, CDR1 SEHNR and CDR2 FQNEAQ (reference sequence). The CDR3 loop reads CASSLMGDGGYTF. CDR3 DNA sequence: TGTGCCAGCAGCTTAATGGGGGACGGTGGCTACACCTTC.